The 23 T cell receptor beta chains reported below all come from one sample, sequenced in a study of T cells in Graves' hyperthyroidism and ophthalmopathy. TCR beta CDR3 regions were amplified from RNA. The HTBI set primed first-round TCR CDR3 RT-PCR. TCRdb fed the multiplex PCR reads into MiXCR, producing one record per CDR3 protein. The table shows 350,000 to 400,000 distinct CDR3 sequences, with 15% occurring only once. Material: blood. The receptors were sampled from a woman in her twenties or thirties with Graves' hyperthyroidism.

This clonotype was seen many times. This chain connects TRBV2 to TRBJ1-5; 7 bases line up with TRBD1. The CDR3 spans 18 residues. The junction had 14 bases not matched to a gene; V was cut back by 5 bases and J by 1 base. In germline, CDR1 is SNHLY, CDR2 FYNNEI. The CDR3 DNA sequence: TGTGCCAGCAGTTACCGTCAGGACAGGCCTTTAAGCAATCAGCCCCAGCATTTT. It codes for CASSYRQDRPLSNQPQHF.

In this sample, this clonotype turned up many times. The chain links TRBV30 to TRBJ1-2, with TRBD1 identical over 7 bases. Trimming took 5 bases from V and 4 from J; bases not matched to a gene: 10. Per the germline V gene, CDR1 is GTSNPN and CDR2 is SVGIG (reference sequence). This CDR3 has 14 amino acids. CDR3 DNA sequence: TGTGCCTGGGATCGGGACAGATTTTTCTATGGCTACACCTTC. This codes for CAWDRDRFFYGYTF.

This clonotype has at least ten counts. This chain connects TRBV7-8 to TRBJ2-7; TRBD1 is a possible D gene (6 bases). The V end was cut by 3 bases, the J end by 6 bases, with 12 bases between. Germline V gene lookup returns CDR1 SGHVS and CDR2 FQNEAQ. The CDR3 runs to 13 residues. CDR3: CASSLGTGIEQYF. The CDR3 DNA reads as TGTGCCAGCAGCTTGGGAACAGGGATCGAGCAGTACTTC. Full variable domain (missing parts from reference TRBV7-8 and TRBJ2-7): GAGVSQSPRYKVAKRGQDVALRCDPISGHVSLFWYQQALGQGPEFLTYFQNEAQLDKSGLPSDRFFAERPEGSVSTLKIQRTQQEDSAVYLCASSLGTGIEQYFGPGTRLTVT.

This CDR3 is CASSQDPHGSYEQYF. The CDR3 bases are TGTGCCAGCAGCCAAGACCCCCACGGGTCCTACGAGCAGTACTTC. This chain uses TRBV4-2 with TRBJ2-7, with no clear D. Germline CDR1 LGHNA, CDR2 YNFKEQ. The germline V and J ends were trimmed by 0 bases and 1 base, with 10 bases remaining between them. The CDR3 is 15 amino acids.

The chain joins TRBV5-8 to TRBJ2-4, with D unclear. The ends were cut back, 0 bases at V and 0 bases at J, with 4 bases in the middle. The length of the CDR3 is 14 residues. The germline CDR1 and CDR2 sequences are SGHTS and YDEGEE. The CDR3: CASSLAIAKNIQYF. The CDR3 nucleotides read TGTGCCAGCAGCTTGGCCATAGCCAAAAACATTCAGTACTTC.

This clonotype was seen a handful of times. V usage is TRBV5-1 and J usage is TRBJ2-5; D is possibly TRBD1 (6 bases). Germline-derived CDR1 and CDR2 are SGHRS and YFSETQ. The CDR3 runs 15 residues. V was cut by 0 bases and J by 5 bases, with 14 bases left in between. This CDR3 reads CASSLVGGREETQYF. DNA for the CDR3: TGCGCCAGCAGCTTGGTAGGGGGAAGGGAGGAGACCCAGTACTTC.

This clonotype has at least ten counts. The CDR3 protein is CASSQRARINEKLFF. CDR3 DNA sequence: TGTGCCAGCAGCCAGAGGGCAAGGATCAATGAAAAACTGTTTTTT. V is TRBV3-1 and J is TRBJ1-4; D is undetermined. In germline, CDR1 is LGHDT, CDR2 YNNKEL (reference sequence). V gave up 3 bases and J gave up 5 bases, with 13 bases separating them. The CDR3 consists of 15 residues.

This clonotype was counted at least ten times. The chain links TRBV6-1 to TRBJ2-7; D uncertain. This CDR3 is built from 13 residues. V lost 5 bases, J lost 3 bases, and 11 bases lay in between. In germline, CDR1 is MNHNS, CDR2 SASEGT. This CDR3 is CASSFEAYYEQYF. The CDR3 nucleotides read TGTGCCAGCAGTTTTGAGGCCTACTACGAGCAGTACTTC.

This clonotype was counted ten times or more. The V and J genes are TRBV11-2 and TRBJ2-3, with 7 bases aligning to TRBD2. Per the germline V gene, CDR1 is SGHAT and CDR2 is FQNNGV. CDR3 length: 17 amino acids. Unmatched junction bases numbered 9, after V lost 2 bases and J lost 1 base. Written as DNA, the CDR3 is TGTGCCAGCAGCTTACTCCGGGGGGTCTCTGGCACAGATACGCAGTATTTT. The encoded protein is CASSLLRGVSGTDTQYF.

This clonotype was detected only once. The gene calls are TRBV10-2 and TRBJ2-7; D unresolved. The germline V and J ends were trimmed by 6 bases and 0 bases, with 9 bases remaining between them. The CDR3 extends over 13 amino acids. CDR1 WSHSY and CDR2 SAAADI come from the germline V gene. The CDR3 loop is CASSPLVSYEQYF. The DNA for the CDR3 is TGCGCCAGCAGCCCACTTGTCTCCTACGAGCAGTACTTC.

This clonotype appeared many times. The chain uses TRBV20-1 and TRBJ1-2, with D uncertain. The germline V gene has CDR1 DFQATT and CDR2 SNEGSKA (reference sequence). V gave up 0 bases and J gave up 6 bases, with 8 bases separating them. The CDR3 extends over 12 amino acids. The DNA for the CDR3 is TGCAGTGCTAGAGATCATCGGGATGGCTACACCTTC. Translation: CSARDHRDGYTF.

The V and J genes are TRBV30 and TRBJ2-7, with no clear D. The CDR3 totals 12 residues. Germline V gives CDR1 GTSNPN, CDR2 SVGIG (reference sequence). The germline V and J ends were trimmed by 3 bases and 6 bases, with 12 bases remaining between them. CDR3 nucleotide sequence: TGTGCCTGGAGGGAGACAATCGGCGAGCAGTACTTC. This gives the protein CAWRETIGEQYF.

In this sample, this clonotype turned up a few times. J is TRBJ2-2 and V is TRBV2, with TRBD2 identical over 14 bases. The CDR3 is 18 residues long. V was pared by 6 bases and J by 1 base, with 7 bases of the junction left unmatched. Germline assignment: CDR1 SNHLY and CDR2 FYNNEI. CDR3 nucleotides: TGTGCCAGCAGGGATAAGACTAGCGGGAGGGAGAACACCGGGGAGCTGTTTTTT. Translation gives CASRDKTSGRENTGELFF.

In its sample, this clonotype was seen many times. The J gene is TRBJ2-7, the V gene TRBV20-1; 7 bases are shared with TRBD1. The V segment lost 4 bases and the J segment 3 bases; nucleotides outside the gene matches: 3. The germline CDR1 and CDR2 sequences are DFQATT and SNEGSKA (reference sequence). This CDR3 region has 12 residues. The CDR3 DNA sequence: TGCAGTGCTAACAGGGGTGACTACGAGCAGTACTTC. This translates into CSANRGDYEQYF.

The chain combines TRBV12-3 or TRBV12-4 with TRBJ2-2, with D perhaps given as TRBD1 or TRBD2 (6 bases each). CDR3 length: 15 residues. V lost 1 base and J 5 bases, leaving 11 bases between the germline ends. The CDR3 nucleotides read TGTGCCAGCAGTTTAGGGGGGGCTCCGACCGGGGAGCTGTTTTTT. The encoded protein is CASSLGGAPTGELFF.

This clonotype was detected many times. The CDR3 reads CASSSRLSNEQFF. The CDR3 DNA reads TGTGCCAGCAGCTCTAGGTTGAGCAATGAGCAGTTCTTC. The V call is TRBV7-3, the J call TRBJ2-1; D unresolved. The V gene's germline CDR1 is SGHTA and CDR2 FQGTGA. Between the trimmed V and J ends, which lost 4 bases and 6 bases, there was a span of 10 bases. The CDR3 has 13 residues.

This clonotype was found many times. In DNA, the CDR3 is TGTGCCTGGGCACCGGGACTAGCGGGAGTAGACAATGAGCAGTTCTTC. This encodes CAWAPGLAGVDNEQFF. The chain employs TRBV30 and TRBJ2-1; TRBD2 matches at 14 bases. Per germline, CDR1 GTSNPN and CDR2 SVGIG (reference sequence). The CDR3 has 16 amino acids. The junction had 8 bases not matched to a gene; V was cut back by 5 bases and J by 5 bases.

This clonotype was seen many times. V gene TRBV30 combines with J gene TRBJ1-2; 7 bases agree with TRBD1. The CDR3 runs 13 residues. In germline, CDR1 is GTSNPN, CDR2 SVGIG (reference sequence). Unmatched junction bases numbered 6, after V lost 4 bases and J lost 4 bases. The CDR3 spells CAWNRNRGYGYTF. CDR3 DNA sequence: TGTGCCTGGAATAGAAACAGGGGCTATGGCTACACCTTC.

This clonotype was observed at least ten times. The rearrangement joins TRBV6-1 to TRBJ2-7; no firm D call. CDR1 and CDR2 from the germline V gene are MNHNS and SASEGT. Between the trimmed V and J ends, which lost 4 bases and 4 bases, there was a span of 11 bases. This CDR3 has 13 residues. The CDR3 here is CASSVHTAYEQYF. CDR3 DNA: TGTGCCAGCAGTGTGCACACCGCATACGAGCAGTACTTC.

Comment on this clonotype: Since a much larger clone is just one base distant, this may be a read error. The V call is TRBV27, the J call TRBJ2-1; 8 nucleotides line up with TRBD1. The CDR3 sequence is 17 residues long. The germline V gene encodes CDR1 MNHEY and CDR2 SMNVEV (reference sequence). With 5 bases clipped from V and 4 bases from J, the junction kept 13 bases outside the gene matches. Here the CDR3 DNA reads TGTGCCAGCAGTCCTCTTTTTCGGGACAGGCGATACAATGAGCAGTTCTTC. Its translation is CASSPLFRDRRYNEQFF.

The V and J genes are TRBV3-1 and TRBJ2-5; the D is unclear. V shed 0 bases and J shed 2 bases, with 19 bases lying between them. The germline CDR1 and CDR2 sequences are LGHDT and YNNKEL (reference sequence). The CDR3 extends over 18 amino acids. CDR3 nucleotides: TGTGCCAGCAGCCAAGATTTTATGGTGCTGGCGCAACAAGAGACCCAGTACTTC. Translation: CASSQDFMVLAQQETQYF.

This clonotype has ten or more counts. The gene calls are TRBV3-1 and TRBJ2-3; D is possibly TRBD2 (5 bases). Germline V gene sequence: CDR1 LGHDT, CDR2 YNNKEL (reference sequence). This CDR3 is built from 18 residues. The ends were cut back, 5 bases at V and 2 bases at J, with 23 bases in the middle. The CDR3 region has the DNA TGTGCCAGCAGCTGGGCCGCCCTAAGCGGCCTAATCACAGATACGCAGTATTTT. Encoded protein: CASSWAALSGLITDTQYF.

With regard to this clonotype: A much more abundant neighbour one base away suggests this may be a read error. Without the conserved terminal phenylalanine or tryptophan, this CDR3 likely stems from a read error. This chain uses TRBV13 with TRBJ2-1, with 8 nucleotides matching TRBD2. Per germline, CDR1 PRHDT and CDR2 FYEKMQ (reference sequence). CDR3 length: 15 residues. After removal of 3 bases from V and 5 bases from J, the junction contained 6 bases not matched to a gene. This CDR3 is CASSLSAGVHNEQFL. The CDR3 DNA sequence: TGTGCCAGCAGCTTGTCAGCGGGAGTGCACAATGAGCAGTTCCTC.